The 5 T cell receptor beta chains below were found in one sample sequenced in a study of T cell responses to AZD1222 COVID-19 vaccine. Clones were read by immunoSEQ multiplex PCR, and TCRdb kept only the in-frame ones, dropping some. Of tens of thousands of clones in the sample, roughly 84% were seen once. This material consisted of peripheral blood, taken on day 0 of AZD1222 vaccination. Every receptor here comes from an adult in good health.

The J gene is TRBJ1-6, the V gene TRBV18; D is uncertain. Trimming stripped 3 bases from V and 8 bases from J, with 8 bases between. Germline assignment: CDR1 KGHSH and CDR2 LQKENI. The CDR3 totals 13 residues. The CDR3: CASSPVPDSPLHF. For the CDR3, the DNA is TGTGCCAGCTCACCGGTTCCCGATTCACCCCTCCACTTT. Full variable domain (remainder filled in from reference TRBV18 and TRBJ1-6): NAGVMQNPRHLVRRRGQEARLRCSPMKGHSHVYWYRQLPEEGLKFMVYLQKENIIDESGMPKERFSAEFPKEGPSILRIQQVVRGDSAAYFCASSPVPDSPLHFGNGTRLTVT.

The chain is built from TRBV19 and TRBJ1-1; tentative D call: TRBD1 (6 bases). Trimming shortened V by 4 bases and J by 8 bases, and 14 bases separated the two germline ends. The length of the CDR3 is 13 residues. The germline CDR1 and CDR2 sequences are LNHDA and SQIVND (reference sequence). DNA for the CDR3: TGTGCCAGTAGTACCCAAGGGACACTAGAAGCTTTCTTT. Translation: CASSTQGTLEAFF.

This chain uses TRBV7-3 with TRBJ2-3, with D hard to call. Germline assignment: CDR1 SGHTA and CDR2 FQGTGA. Trimming took 2 bases from V and 6 from J, leaving 9 bases between them. The CDR3 contains 13 residues. The CDR3 is CASSLHPADTQYF. CDR3 in DNA: TGTGCCAGCAGCTTACACCCCGCCGATACGCAGTATTTT.

In its sample, this clone was seen once. The V and J genes are TRBV25-1 and TRBJ2-5; tentatively, D is TRBD2 (6 bases). Germline CDR1 is MGHDK and CDR2 is SYGVNS. The ends were cut back, 4 bases at V and 5 bases at J, with 11 bases in the middle. This CDR3 has 13 residues. The CDR3 DNA reads as TGTGCCAGCAGTGTTAGTGGAGGGGAGACCCAGTACTTC. This gives the protein CASSVSGGETQYF. The full variable domain, in which reference TRBV25-1 and TRBJ2-5 provide the parts outside the CDR3, is EADIYQTPRYLVIGTGKKITLECSQTMGHDKMYWYQQDPGMELHLIHYSYGVNSTEKGDLSSESTVSRIRTEHFPLTLESARPSHTSQYLCASSVSGGETQYFGPGTRLLVL.

V gene TRBV7-9 combines with J gene TRBJ2-3, with D unclear. The CDR3 covers 13 residues. Germline V CDR1 and CDR2: SEHNR, FQNEAQ (reference sequence). The V gene lost 2 bases and the J gene lost 5 bases, with 8 bases spanning the gap. The CDR3 nucleotides read TGTGCCAGCAGCTTACACGGACGAGATACGCAGTATTTT. Its protein is CASSLHGRDTQYF.